These 16 T cell receptor beta chains share one sample of origin, sequenced in a study of siplizumab effects on memory and regulatory T cells. TCRdb's copy holds only in-frame clones and misses some; the assay was immunoSEQ multiplex PCR. Counted here are more than 75,000 clones, around 97% occurring once; the ten biggest clones make up around 0.029%. The source material was naive CD4+ T cells sorted from blood. Source of these receptors: a human donor in good health.

The chain links TRBV5-4 to TRBJ2-7; D possibly corresponds to TRBD1 (5 bases). The CDR3 spans 13 residues. V dropped 5 bases and J dropped 7 bases, with 16 bases sitting between them. The germline V gene encodes CDR1 SGHNT and CDR2 YYREEE (reference sequence). The CDR3 sequence is CASSYTGTREQYF. CDR3 nucleotides: TGTGCCAGCAGTTACACAGGTACGAGAGAGCAGTACTTC.

The J gene is TRBJ1-1, the V gene TRBV6-6; a weak D match, TRBD1 (6 bases). Germline V gene sequence: CDR1 MNHNY, CDR2 SVGAGI (reference sequence). Trimming left V 6 bases short and J 0 bases short, with 14 bases between. This CDR3 is built from 15 residues. The CDR3 spells CASRFNREMNTEAFF. CDR3 bases: TGTGCCAGCAGATTCAACAGGGAAATGAACACTGAAGCTTTCTTT.

A single count supports this clone. This sequence joins TRBV5-1 and TRBJ2-1, with 11 bases fitting TRBD1. CDR3 length equals 15 residues. V lost 4 bases to trimming and J lost 6 bases; unmatched junction nucleotides: 6. In germline, CDR1 is SGHRS, CDR2 YFSETQ. This chain's CDR3 is CASSPGTGGSNEQFF. Here the CDR3 DNA reads TGCGCCAGCAGCCCCGGGACAGGGGGTTCCAATGAGCAGTTCTTC.

V and J are TRBV5-1 and TRBJ1-1, with a possible D match to TRBD1 (6 bases). The CDR3 length is 14 residues. V was clipped by 0 bases and J by 7 bases, with 13 bases between them. The V gene's germline CDR1 is SGHRS and CDR2 YFSETQ. CDR3 sequence: CASSLEDRALEAFF. Here the CDR3 DNA reads TGCGCCAGCAGCTTGGAGGACAGAGCCCTTGAAGCTTTCTTT.

The V call is TRBV12-5, the J call TRBJ1-6; 9 bases agree with TRBD1. The CDR3 loop spans 18 amino acids. CDR1 is LGHNT, CDR2 FRNRAP, per germline. V was pared by 0 bases and J by 10 bases, with 13 bases of the junction left unmatched. CDR3 DNA: TGTGCTAGTGGTTTGGTACAACAGGGGGCTATTGGACGATCACCCCTCCACTTT. Translation: CASGLVQQGAIGRSPLHF.

This clone was counted a single time. The chain carries TRBV19 and TRBJ2-1; D may be TRBD1 (5 bases). Germline CDR1 and CDR2: LNHDA and SQIVND (reference sequence). The V end was cut by 1 base, the J end by 8 bases, with 15 bases between. The CDR3 runs 15 residues. The CDR3 loop is CASSIARDILDEQFF. The CDR3 DNA is TGTGCCAGTAGTATAGCCAGGGATATTTTGGATGAGCAGTTCTTC.

V is TRBV4-3 and J is TRBJ2-7; a weak D match, TRBD1 (5 bases). Germline CDR1 reads LGHNA; CDR2 reads YSLEER. V lost 0 bases to trimming and J lost 4 bases, with 13 bases between them. This CDR3 has 15 amino acids. The CDR3 loop reads CASSQESGNFYEQYF. The CDR3 coding sequence is TGCGCCAGCAGCCAAGAATCAGGGAATTTTTACGAGCAGTACTTC.

This chain uses TRBV6-6 with TRBJ2-5; tentative D call: TRBD2 (6 bases). The CDR3 contains 13 residues. V was shortened by 2 bases and J by 13 bases, with 17 bases between the two germline ends. Germline V CDR1 and CDR2: MNHNY, SVGAGI (reference sequence). The CDR3 spells CASSYLYEEGRYF. As DNA, the CDR3 is TGTGCCAGCAGTTACCTATACGAGGAGGGGAGGTACTTC.

The rearrangement joins TRBV18 to TRBJ2-7, with D maybe TRBD2 (5 bases). CDR1 is KGHSH, CDR2 LQKENI, per germline. Trimming took 8 bases from V and 2 from J, leaving 13 bases between them. The CDR3 runs to 13 residues. The CDR3 sequence: CASTSTSTYEQYF. For the CDR3, the DNA is TGTGCCAGCACATCAACTAGTACCTACGAGCAGTACTTC.

V and J are TRBV11-2 and TRBJ2-2; the match to TRBD2 covers 9 bases. J gave up 6 bases and V 5 bases, and 4 bases lay outside the gene matches. CDR3 length equals 14 residues. Germline lookup yields CDR1 SGHAT and CDR2 FQNNGV. CDR3 nucleotides: TGTGCCAGCAGCCCGGGACTAGCTTCCGGGGAGCTGTTTTTT. Protein: CASSPGLASGELFF.

The rearrangement links TRBV11-3 to TRBJ2-1, with a weak D call TRBD1 (5 bases). Trimming cost V 5 bases and J 6 bases, with 17 bases left between them. Germline CDR1 reads SGHNT; CDR2 reads YENEEA. This CDR3 is 15 amino acids long. The CDR3 is CASSPGSGNVNEQFF. In nucleotides, the CDR3 is TGTGCCAGCAGCCCCGGTTCAGGGAATGTCAATGAGCAGTTCTTC.

The count of this clone is one. The chain couples TRBV4-1 to TRBJ2-7; D perhaps matches TRBD2 (8 bases). Germline V gives CDR1 MGHRA, CDR2 YSYEKL. The CDR3 totals 16 residues. The ends were cut back, 4 bases at V and 4 bases at J, with 20 bases in the middle. The CDR3 spells CASSPAGGQVLYEQYF. Here the CDR3 DNA reads TGCGCCAGCAGCCCCGCGGGAGGACAGGTACTATACGAGCAGTACTTC.

J is TRBJ2-5 and V is TRBV19; 13 nucleotides align to TRBD2. Germline V gene lookup returns CDR1 LNHDA and CDR2 SQIVND (reference sequence). Trimming cost V 8 bases and J 3 bases; bases outside gene matches: 0. CDR3 length: 13 residues. CDR3 loop: CASGTSGEETQYF. CDR3 in DNA: TGTGCCAGTGGGACTAGCGGGGAAGAGACCCAGTACTTC. Full variable domain (remainder filled in from reference TRBV19 and TRBJ2-5): DGGITQSPKYLFRKEGQNVTLSCEQNLNHDAMYWYRQDPGQGLRLIYYSQIVNDFQKGDIAEGYSVSREKKESFPLTVTSAQKNPTAFYLCASGTSGEETQYFGPGTRLLVL.

This clone was seen only once. This chain joins TRBV28 and TRBJ1-2; the D is unclear. Germline CDR1 is MDHEN and CDR2 is SYDVKM. The CDR3 totals 15 residues. V was shortened by 2 bases and J by 8 bases, with 18 bases between the two germline ends. CDR3 sequence reads: CASSLPLGQPSGYTF. The CDR3 nucleotides read TGTGCCAGCAGTTTACCCCTCGGCCAACCGAGCGGCTACACCTTC.

The chain combines TRBV14 with TRBJ1-1; D is unresolved. The germline V gene encodes CDR1 SGHDN and CDR2 FVKESK. Trimming took 1 base from V and 0 from J, leaving 9 bases between them. The CDR3 runs 15 residues. The chain's CDR3 is CASSQVGRMNTEAFF. The CDR3 DNA sequence: TGTGCCAGCAGCCAAGTCGGTCGGATGAACACTGAAGCTTTCTTT. Using reference TRBV14 and TRBJ1-1 for the parts outside the CDR3, the full variable domain is EAGVTQFPSHSVIEKGQTVTLRCDPISGHDNLYWYRRVMGKEIKFLLHFVKESKQDESGMPNNRFLAERTGGTYSTLKVQPAELEDSGVYFCASSQVGRMNTEAFFGQGTRLTVV.

V usage is TRBV2 and J usage is TRBJ2-7, with D possibly matching TRBD1 (5 bases). The V gene lost 6 bases and the J gene lost 2 bases, with 11 bases spanning the gap. Germline CDR1 is SNHLY and CDR2 is FYNNEI. The CDR3 totals 13 residues. CDR3 coding DNA: TGTGCCAGCAGATTTACAGGACCCTACGAGCAGTACTTC. This codes for CASRFTGPYEQYF.